Following are 10 T cell receptor beta chains from one sample sequenced in a study of blood T cells in healthy people across ages. Next came a second PCR, run for roughly 6 to 11 cycles, which used a sample-barcoded 5' primer along with a J-beta primer mix. One entry per CDR3 protein results from TCRdb running MiXCR on the 5' RACE reads. The sample yields hundreds of thousands of distinct CDR3 sequences, 58% seen once. Specimen: blood. The source of these receptors is a man aged 55 to 70 in good health.

As regards this clonotype: Its ends do not fully match the called genes, so a read error is possible. The chain links TRBV7-8 to TRBJ2-3; D is tentatively TRBD1 or TRBD2 (5 bases each). This CDR3 spans 15 amino acids. Per germline, CDR1 SGHVS and CDR2 FQNEAQ. CDR3 region: CAGSLRQGEADTQYF. DNA of the CDR3: TGTGCCGGCAGCTTACGTCAGGGAGAGGCAGATACGCAGTATTTT.

The chain combines TRBV28 with TRBJ1-5; D gene ambiguous. In germline, CDR1 is MDHEN, CDR2 SYDVKM. The ends were cut back, 3 bases at V and 7 bases at J, with 7 bases in the middle. This CDR3 region has 12 residues. The CDR3: CASSLQPQPQHF. The CDR3 DNA follows: TGTGCCAGCAGTTTGCAACCCCAGCCCCAGCATTTT.

The chain has TRBV20-1 and TRBJ1-2; TRBD1 matches at 7 bases. Germline V gene sequence: CDR1 DFQATT, CDR2 SNEGSKA (reference sequence). The junction had 5 bases not matched to a gene; V was cut back by 2 bases and J by 8 bases. The CDR3 is 12 residues long. The CDR3 DNA is TGCAGTGCTAGACGAGGGGGCGGCGGCTACACCTTC. Translating gives CSARRGGGGYTF.

This chain connects TRBV7-9 to TRBJ1-5; possibly TRBD1 for D (6 bases). Trimming removed 5 bases from V and 10 bases from J, with 18 bases in between. CDR3 length equals 14 residues. Germline V CDR1 and CDR2: SEHNR, FQNEAQ (reference sequence). The DNA for the CDR3 is TGTGCCAGCAGCCCCGGGACATTCGGAGGCCCCCAGCATTTT. It encodes CASSPGTFGGPQHF.

Worth noting for this clonotype: It may be a read error: a sequence one base away is much more abundant. This chain uses TRBV6-1 with TRBJ2-7; D uncertain. This CDR3 is 15 amino acids long. Germline loops: CDR1 MNHNS, CDR2 SASEGT. Trimming left V 0 bases short and J 2 bases short, with 11 bases between. This CDR3 is CASSEAVTRTYEQYF. The CDR3, as DNA: TGTGCCAGCAGTGAAGCAGTGACGCGAACCTACGAGCAGTACTTC.

The CDR3 spells CASSYRLLAARSGANVLTF. The CDR3 DNA follows: TGTGCCAGCAGTTACCGACTACTGGCGGCGCGCTCTGGGGCCAACGTCCTGACTTTC. The chain uses TRBV6-5 and TRBJ2-6; possibly TRBD2 for D (5 bases). Germline lookup yields CDR1 MNHEY and CDR2 SVGAGI. V lost 2 bases, J lost 0 bases, and 17 bases lay in between. CDR3 length: 19 amino acids.

V usage is TRBV7-2 and J usage is TRBJ1-2; tentatively, D is TRBD1 (5 bases). CDR3 length: 13 amino acids. The V end lost 7 bases, the J end lost 1 base, and 10 bases lay between the germline ends. Germline values: CDR1 SGHTA, CDR2 FQGNSA. The CDR3 coding sequence is TGTGCCAGCACCTGGGGGGGTAACTATGGCTACACCTTC. This encodes CASTWGGNYGYTF.

The chain recombines TRBV15 with TRBJ2-7, with 9 bases lining up with TRBD1. Matching the DNA end better, TRBJ2-5 makes the J call doubtful. CDR1 LNHNV and CDR2 YYDKDF come from the germline V gene (reference sequence). This CDR3 has 15 residues. CDR3 nucleotide sequence: TGTGCCACCAGCAAGGCGGAACAGGGGGCAGAGACCCAGTACTTC. This encodes CATSKAEQGAETQYF.

The J gene is TRBJ2-5, the V gene TRBV28; 11 bases map to TRBD2. V gave up 4 bases and J gave up 1 base; unmatched junction bases: 8. The CDR3 spans 17 residues. In germline, CDR1 is MDHEN, CDR2 SYDVKM. The CDR3 nucleotides are TGTGCCAGCAGTTCAGCTGTAGCGGGGGGGCCCCAAGAGACCCAGTACTTC. It specifies CASSSAVAGGPQETQYF.

The chain has TRBV6-1 and TRBJ1-1; 7 positions agree with TRBD1. V shed 8 bases, J shed 1 base, and the junction held 7 bases outside the gene matches. Per germline, CDR1 MNHNS and CDR2 SASEGT. This CDR3 is 14 amino acids long. Here the CDR3 DNA reads TGTGCCAGCCAGGGGGGGCGCGGGAACACTGAAGCTTTCTTT. Its protein is CASQGGRGNTEAFF.